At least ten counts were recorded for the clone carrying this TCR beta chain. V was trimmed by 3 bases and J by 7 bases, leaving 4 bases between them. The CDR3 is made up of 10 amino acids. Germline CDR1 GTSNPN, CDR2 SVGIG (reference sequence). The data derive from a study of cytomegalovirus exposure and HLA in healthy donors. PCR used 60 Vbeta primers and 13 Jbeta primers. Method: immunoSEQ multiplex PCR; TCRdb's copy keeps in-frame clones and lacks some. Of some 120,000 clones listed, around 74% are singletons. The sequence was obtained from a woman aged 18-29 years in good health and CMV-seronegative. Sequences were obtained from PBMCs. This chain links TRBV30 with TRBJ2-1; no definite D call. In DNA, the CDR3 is TGTGCCTGGAGCCAGAATGAGCAGTTCTTC. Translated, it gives CAWSQNEQFF.